This T cell receptor (beta chain) is from a study of T cells in Graves' hyperthyroidism and ophthalmopathy. Over 18 months, lack of ophthalmopathy progression marked Graves' hyperthyroidism as stable. The ends were cut back, 1 base at V and 2 bases at J, with 13 bases in the middle. The germline CDR1 and CDR2 sequences are SGHDN and FVKESK. The CDR3 contains 16 residues. The TCR beta CDR3 regions underwent amplification using RNA transcripts as the source. The HTBI primer set was used in a first-round RT-PCR of the TCR CDR3. TCRdb used MiXCR to reprocess the multiplex PCR reads, holding one entry per CDR3 protein. The sample holds around 690,000 distinct CDR3 sequences, 17% seen once.

The sequence derives from a man aged 50-60 years with Graves' hyperthyroidism. This chain uses TRBV14 with TRBJ2-3; D is unresolved. The sample comprised blood. CDR3 sequence: CASSQAPGGPTDTQYF. CDR3 in DNA: TGTGCCAGCAGCCAAGCCCCTGGCGGACCCACAGATACGCAGTATTTT.